What follows describes a single T cell receptor (beta chain). Here immunoSEQ multiplex PCR was the method, and the copy in TCRdb shows in-frame clones only, minus some. The data contain approximately 66,000 clones, around 90% of them singletons. The germline V gene encodes CDR1 SGHDT and CDR2 YYEEEE. Trimming took off 4 bases at V and 0 bases at J, with 7 bases between the two ends. The CDR3 consists of 13 residues. These data come from a study of T cell changes during pregnancy in multiple sclerosis. The sequence came from a female donor with multiple sclerosis, enrolled in a pregnancy study. This material consisted of CD8+ T cells from peripheral blood mononuclear cells, taken before pregnancy. V and J are TRBV5-6 and TRBJ1-1; D remains unclear. CDR3: CASSRDMNTEAFF. The CDR3 bases are TGTGCCAGCAGCCGAGATATGAACACTGAAGCTTTCTTT.